Listed here are 17 T cell receptor beta chains from one sample, sequenced in a study of human T cells and chemical hapten exposure. The sample's time point: patch test 3, about 24 weeks after DPC sensitization. As for treatment: therapeutic diphenylcyclopropenone sensitization with weekly scalp DPC. TCRdb itself ran the RACE reads through MiXCR, one entry per CDR3 protein. The profile shows 25,000 to 35,000 distinct CDR3 sequences, about 5.6% of them singletons. The sequencing used whole blood, collected in connection with sensitization to the hapten diphenylcyclopropenone (DPC). These receptors were taken from a man aged 25-45 years with alopecia areata. Some clones in this sample may be carry-over from other donors' samples.

This clonotype was picked up a small number of times. The rearrangement joins TRBV27 to TRBJ2-1, with 8 bases matching TRBD1. V shed 7 bases, J shed 7 bases, and the junction held 9 bases outside the gene matches. CDR3 length: 14 amino acids. Germline CDR1 and CDR2: MNHEY and SMNVEV (reference sequence). DNA for the CDR3: TGTGCCAGCATGATCCAGGGGGCAGGGAATGAGCAGTTCTTC. Translation: CASMIQGAGNEQFF.

This clonotype is labeled as large. This chain connects TRBV7-9 to TRBJ1-4; D gene uncertain. From germline, CDR1 is SEHNR and CDR2 FQNEAQ (reference sequence). CDR3 length: 14 residues. Trimming cost V 6 bases and J 7 bases, with 15 bases left between them. In DNA form, the CDR3 reads TGTGCCAGCAGGGTAGGAGAAAAGGGTGAAAAACTGTTTTTT. It encodes CASRVGEKGEKLFF.

This clonotype came up many times. The chain recombines TRBV6-5 with TRBJ1-3, with a tentative D call TRBD1 (5 bases). The germline V and J ends were trimmed by 0 bases and 2 bases, with 11 bases remaining between them. The germline gives CDR1 MNHEY, CDR2 SVGAGI. The CDR3 spans 16 residues. Here the CDR3 reads CASSYSRGVPGNTIYF. CDR3 DNA sequence: TGTGCCAGCAGTTACTCGAGAGGGGTCCCTGGAAACACCATATATTTT.

In its sample, this clonotype was seen many times. The chain recombines TRBV12-3 or TRBV12-4 with TRBJ2-2, with 7 bases lining up with TRBD2. V lost 6 bases and J lost 6; bases outside the gene matches: 7. The CDR3 extends over 14 amino acids. The CDR3 DNA reads TGTGCCAGCAGCCCATCGGGGGGAGCCGGGGAGCTGTTTTTT. The encoded protein is CASSPSGGAGELFF.

This clonotype was found many times. V is TRBV7-2 and J is TRBJ2-7; TRBD2 matches 10 bases. This CDR3 comprises 12 residues. The V segment lost 7 bases and the J segment 7 bases; nucleotides outside the gene matches: 4. The germline CDR1 and CDR2 sequences are SGHTA and FQGNSA. The CDR3 sequence is CASNQLAGEQYF. CDR3 DNA: TGTGCCAGCAACCAACTAGCGGGGGAGCAGTACTTC.

The chain combines TRBV7-2 with TRBJ2-3; D gene unclear. Germline V gene sequence: CDR1 SGHTA, CDR2 FQGNSA. CDR3 length: 14 amino acids. V was trimmed by 1 base and J by 2 bases, leaving 7 bases between them. CDR3 DNA: TGTGCCAGCAGCTTAGTATCAGTCACAGATACGCAGTATTTT. It codes for CASSLVSVTDTQYF.

This clonotype was observed at least ten times. V gene TRBV12-3 or TRBV12-4 combines with J gene TRBJ2-7; 9 bases align to TRBD1. J gave up 1 base and V 4 bases, and 5 bases lay outside the gene matches. The CDR3 contains 15 residues. The CDR3 is CASSSPGTGSYEQYF. CDR3 DNA sequence: TGTGCCAGCAGTTCGCCCGGGACAGGGTCCTACGAGCAGTACTTC.

The sample holds many counts of this clonotype. The chain recombines TRBV6-6 with TRBJ2-7; TRBD1 might be the D (5 bases). The ends were cut back, 8 bases at V and 2 bases at J, with 13 bases in the middle. Germline CDR1 reads MNHNY; CDR2 reads SVGAGI (reference sequence). The CDR3 has 13 residues. The CDR3 coding sequence is TGTGCCAGCTCAGTAGGGGATGCCTACGAGCAGTACTTC. It translates to CASSVGDAYEQYF.

This sequence joins TRBV18 and TRBJ2-7; D unresolved. This CDR3 spans 14 amino acids. The V gene lost 2 bases and the J gene lost 0 bases, with 8 bases spanning the gap. Germline CDR1 reads KGHSH; CDR2 reads LQKENI. This chain's CDR3 is CASSPGEFSYEQYF. For the CDR3, the DNA is TGTGCCAGCTCACCAGGAGAATTCTCCTACGAGCAGTACTTC.

This clonotype was detected ten times or more. This chain uses TRBV9 with TRBJ1-2; a possible D gene is TRBD1 (5 bases). Germline-derived CDR1 and CDR2 are SGDLS and YYNGEE. The CDR3 has 12 residues. V was shortened by 6 bases and J by 6 bases, with 12 bases between the two germline ends. The CDR3 DNA sequence: TGTGCCAGCAATTCTCGGGGCGATGGCTACACCTTC. Protein: CASNSRGDGYTF.

This clonotype was picked up many times. The chain recombines TRBV20-1 with TRBJ1-2, with TRBD1 matching over 7 bases. The CDR3 contains 13 residues. From germline, CDR1 is DFQATT and CDR2 SNEGSKA (reference sequence). The ends lost 3 bases at V and 8 bases at J; junction bases unmatched: 9. The CDR3 protein is CSASGQEPSGYTF. CDR3 DNA: TGCAGTGCTAGTGGACAGGAACCTTCCGGCTACACCTTC.

This clonotype was observed at least ten times. V usage is TRBV4-2 and J usage is TRBJ1-1; no firm D call. V was trimmed by 0 bases and J by 7 bases, leaving 15 bases between them. CDR1 is LGHNA, CDR2 YNFKEQ, per germline. The CDR3 runs to 15 residues. This CDR3 reads CASSQESALGSEAFF. The CDR3 DNA reads as TGTGCCAGCAGCCAAGAATCGGCATTGGGCAGTGAAGCTTTCTTT.

The sample holds many counts of this clonotype. The rearrangement joins TRBV7-9 to TRBJ2-1; no definite D call. The CDR3 length is 16 residues. The ends were cut back, 2 bases at V and 4 bases at J, with 15 bases in the middle. Germline CDR1 reads SEHNR; CDR2 reads FQNEAQ (reference sequence). The CDR3 DNA is TGTGCCAGCAGCTTACCCCGGACGACCGCTTACAATGAGCAGTTCTTC. It codes for CASSLPRTTAYNEQFF.

This clonotype was picked up many times. The rearrangement uses TRBV7-2 and TRBJ2-3; D not certain. From germline, CDR1 is SGHTA and CDR2 FQGNSA. This CDR3 contains 13 residues. Trimming stripped 3 bases from V and 7 bases from J, with 11 bases between. The CDR3 bases are TGTGCCAGCAGCTTTCCCATGACTTATACGCAGTATTTT. It specifies CASSFPMTYTQYF.

This clonotype showed up many times. The CDR3 loop is CASSDDYEQYF. CDR3 in DNA: TGTGCCAGCAGCGATGACTACGAGCAGTACTTC. This sequence joins TRBV5-6 and TRBJ2-7; no firm D call. The CDR3 sequence is 11 residues long. V lost 4 bases and J lost 3, with 5 bases in between. CDR1 is SGHDT, CDR2 YYEEEE, per germline.

This clonotype showed up many times. V is TRBV12-3 or TRBV12-4 and J is TRBJ1-1; 11 bases align to TRBD1. The CDR3 is made up of 14 amino acids. Losses at the gene ends were 5 bases for V and 4 bases for J; bases not matched to a gene: 3. The CDR3 DNA reads TGTGCCAGCAGTCCCGGGACAGGGGGCACTGAAGCTTTCTTT. Translation gives CASSPGTGGTEAFF.

Many counts were recorded for this clonotype. This sequence joins TRBV9 and TRBJ1-2; 9 nucleotides agree with TRBD1. The CDR3 runs to 17 residues. CDR1 and CDR2 (germline): SGDLS, YYNGEE. V was clipped by 3 bases and J by 3 bases; unmatched bases: 12. The CDR3 loop is CASSANTRTGVDYGYTF. The DNA for the CDR3 is TGTGCCAGCAGCGCCAACACCCGGACAGGGGTCGACTATGGCTACACCTTC.